The 2 T cell receptor beta chains below all came from one sample that was sequenced in a study of CD8 T cells in Susac syndrome. The RNA input was roughly 0.45 to 1 ug, and it was reverse transcribed with random hexamers. From the immunoSEQ multiplex PCR reads, TCRdb called clonotypes with MiXCR, one entry per CDR3 protein. This table holds roughly 130,000 distinct CDR3 sequences, about 94% found once. Specimen: CD4+ T cells from PBMCs. These receptors were collected from a human donor with multiple sclerosis.

This chain joins TRBV30 and TRBJ1-1, with 9 bases aligning to TRBD1. Losses at the gene ends were 3 bases for V and 10 bases for J; bases not matched to a gene: 9. From germline, CDR1 is GTSNPN and CDR2 SVGIG (reference sequence). This CDR3 is built from 13 residues. CDR3 amino acids: CAWRAGQGAGAFF. The CDR3 DNA sequence: TGTGCCTGGAGAGCGGGACAGGGTGCGGGAGCTTTCTTT.

In DNA, the CDR3 is TGCGCCAGCAATCCCCCCAGGCCAGGGGACACTGAAGCTTTCTTT. It codes for CASNPPRPGDTEAFF. This rearrangement joins TRBV23-1 to TRBJ1-1, with D perhaps matching TRBD1 (6 bases). TRBV23-1 is reported as an ORF; its role is uncertain. This CDR3 region has 15 residues. V was pared by 7 bases and J by 3 bases, with 18 bases between.